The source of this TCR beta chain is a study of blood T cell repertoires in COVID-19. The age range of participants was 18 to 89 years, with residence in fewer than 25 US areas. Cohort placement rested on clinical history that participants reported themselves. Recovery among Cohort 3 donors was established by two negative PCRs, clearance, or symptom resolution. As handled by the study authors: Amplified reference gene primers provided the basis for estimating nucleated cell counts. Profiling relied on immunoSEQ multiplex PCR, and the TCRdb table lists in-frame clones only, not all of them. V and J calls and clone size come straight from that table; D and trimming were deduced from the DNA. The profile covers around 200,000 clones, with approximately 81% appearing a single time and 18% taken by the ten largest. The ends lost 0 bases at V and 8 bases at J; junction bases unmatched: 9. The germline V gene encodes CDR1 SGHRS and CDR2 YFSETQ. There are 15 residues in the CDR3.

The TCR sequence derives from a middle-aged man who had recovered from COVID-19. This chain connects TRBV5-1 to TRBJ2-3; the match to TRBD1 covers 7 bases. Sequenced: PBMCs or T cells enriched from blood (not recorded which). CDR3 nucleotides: TGCGCCAGCAGCTTGGCGATGGGACAGTCAGGTACGCAGTATTTT. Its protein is CASSLAMGQSGTQYF.